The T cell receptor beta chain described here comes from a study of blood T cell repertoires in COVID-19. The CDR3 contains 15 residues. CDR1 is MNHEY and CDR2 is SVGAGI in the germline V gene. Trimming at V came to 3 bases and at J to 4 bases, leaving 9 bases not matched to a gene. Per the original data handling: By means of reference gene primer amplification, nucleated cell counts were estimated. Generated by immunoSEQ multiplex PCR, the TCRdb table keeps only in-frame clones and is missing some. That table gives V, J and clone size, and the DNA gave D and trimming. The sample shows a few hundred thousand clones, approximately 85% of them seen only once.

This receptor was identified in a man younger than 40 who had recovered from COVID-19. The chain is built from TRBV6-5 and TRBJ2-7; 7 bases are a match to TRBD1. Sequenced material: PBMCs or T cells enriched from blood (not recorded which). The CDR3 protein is CASSYSPGQRYEQYF. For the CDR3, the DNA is TGTGCCAGCAGTTATTCCCCGGGACAGAGATACGAGCAGTACTTC.